Given below is one T cell receptor (beta chain) in context. Only in-frame clones appear in the TCRdb table, and some are missing; sequencing was by immunoSEQ multiplex PCR. The sample shows around 250,000 clones, roughly 80% of them seen only once. V was pared by 5 bases and J by 0 bases, with 8 bases between. The CDR3 length is 15 residues. Germline V gene sequence: CDR1 MRHNA, CDR2 SNTAGT. This specimen comes from a study of blood T cell repertoires in COVID-19. V gene TRBV6-4 combines with J gene TRBJ2-6; D is uncertain. This sequence originates from a man aged 50 or older with active or convalescent COVID-19. The material sequenced was peripheral blood. Here the CDR3 reads CASSPQNSGANVLTF. In nucleotides, the CDR3 is TGTGCCAGCAGTCCACAGAACTCTGGGGCCAACGTCCTGACTTTC.